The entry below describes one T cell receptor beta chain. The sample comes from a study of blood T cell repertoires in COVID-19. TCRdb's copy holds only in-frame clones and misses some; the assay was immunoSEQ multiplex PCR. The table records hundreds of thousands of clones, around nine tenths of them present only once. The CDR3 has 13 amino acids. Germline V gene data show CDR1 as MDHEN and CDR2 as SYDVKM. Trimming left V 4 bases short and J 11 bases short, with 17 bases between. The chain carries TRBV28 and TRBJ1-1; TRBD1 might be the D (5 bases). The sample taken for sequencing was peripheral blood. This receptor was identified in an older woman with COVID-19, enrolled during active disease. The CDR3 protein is CASSSPAGPGAFF. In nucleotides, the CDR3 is TGTGCCAGCAGTTCACCTGCAGGGCCTGGGGCTTTCTTT.